One T cell receptor (beta chain) is described in this entry. Its antigen is currently unknown. This record comes from a study of cytomegalovirus exposure and HLA in healthy donors. Overall study context: Of the donors genotyped, several hundred in all, 80% to 85% fell in the Caucasian-associated ancestry cluster.

The PCR was carried out with 60 Vbeta primers and 13 Jbeta primers. In the authors' workflow: Approximately 11 million of the about 80 million unique TCR beta chains counted in a later analysis were shared. The protocol was immunoSEQ multiplex PCR, while the TCRdb copy is restricted to in-frame clones and leaves out a portion. That table is the source of V, J and clone size, and D and trimming were worked out from the DNA. The sample lists about 240,000 clones, approximately 81% occurring once. V gave up 1 base and J gave up 3 bases; unmatched junction bases: 2. The CDR3 has 14 residues. Per the germline V gene, CDR1 is SGHRS and CDR2 is YFSETQ. The study, taken as a whole, reports: Earlier findings revealed that most TCR beta V segments proved productive either about 87% or about 30% of the time. Cytomegalovirus-associated status was assigned to 164 TCR beta chains.

The sequencing input was PBMCs. The genes are TRBV5-1 and TRBJ1-2; 8 positions agree with TRBD1. This TCR was sampled from a woman aged 60-75 years in good health and CMV-seropositive. In nucleotides, the CDR3 is TGCGCCAGCAGCTTGTTGGGACAGGACTATGGCTACACCTTC. It codes for CASSLLGQDYGYTF. Full variable domain (outside the CDR3, taken from reference TRBV5-1 and TRBJ1-2): KAGVTQTPRYLIKTRGQQVTLSCSPISGHRSVSWYQQTPGQGLQFLFEYFSETQRNKGNFPGRFSGRQFSNSRSEMNVSTLELGDSALYLCASSLLGQDYGYTFGSGTRLTVV.